This T cell receptor beta chain was sequenced in a study of regulatory T cells. General observations from the study: Patient CD8+ T cells trended nonsignificantly toward lower Shannon entropy than control CD8+ cells.

On this clone itself: Its matching antigen is unknown.

Autoimmunity was present in every CD3G-deficient patient, worse in two. Patients, 2 to 39 years old, had expanded memory T-cell proportions. The PCR used 52 TRBV and 13 TRBJ primers. The protocol was immunoSEQ multiplex PCR, while the TCRdb copy is restricted to in-frame clones and leaves out a portion. The sample includes about 18,000 clones, more than 85% seen only once; the top ten take about 31%. The clonotype was recovered from a person aged 18 to 30 with CD3G deficiency. Sequencing was performed on CD8+ T cells sorted from blood.

The CDR3 DNA sequence: TGTGCCATCAGTGACCCGGCTAGCGGGGGGCGAGATACGCAGTATTTT. This encodes CAISDPASGGRDTQYF. The chain is built from TRBV10-3 and TRBJ2-3; 11 bases map to TRBD2. The CDR3 length is 16 residues. Trimming removed 3 bases from V and 5 bases from J; junction bases left unmatched: 7. Germline assignment: CDR1 ENHRY and CDR2 SYGVKD.